This T cell receptor (beta chain) was profiled in a study of T cell changes during pregnancy in multiple sclerosis. This CDR3 contains 15 residues. CDR1 is SEHNR, CDR2 FQNEAQ, per germline (reference sequence). Trimming at V came to 6 bases and at J to 0 bases, leaving 5 bases not matched to a gene. Generated by immunoSEQ multiplex PCR, the TCRdb table keeps only in-frame clones and is missing some. Of about 27,000 clones listed, around nine tenths are singletons. The TCR originated in a female donor in good health, enrolled as a control in a pregnancy study. The sample was CD8+ T cells from peripheral blood mononuclear cells, taken in the first trimester of pregnancy. The rearrangement uses TRBV7-9 and TRBJ2-1, with 7 bases that match TRBD2. Written as DNA, the CDR3 is TGTGCCAGCAGTGGGACTATGGGCTCCTACAATGAGCAGTTCTTC. Its protein product is CASSGTMGSYNEQFF. Supplemented by reference TRBV7-9 and TRBJ2-1, the full variable domain reads DTGVSQNPRHKITKRGQNVTFRCDPISEHNRLYWYRQTLGQGPEFLTYFQNEAQLEKSRLLSDRFSAERPKGSFSTLEIQRTEQGDSAMYLCASSGTMGSYNEQFFGPGTRLTVL.